Here is one T cell receptor (beta chain) with its context. This clonotype was seen only a few times. There is no known antigen for this receptor. Base qualities are missing; no much larger clone stands one base away. This sample stems from a study of human T cells and chemical hapten exposure (dated by TCRdb to the early 2020s). The study in broad terms: For sensitization, 2% DPC in acetone was applied to a 2 cm by 2 cm area of upper inner arm skin. Patients additionally received weekly therapeutic DPC doses to the scalp throughout the approximately 22-week study period. Patch tests used Finn chambers with 0.01% DPC on the upper back, scored after 6 days by International Contact Dermatitis Research Group standards. The patient cohort, mostly female, included alopecia areata with under or over 50% scalp involvement, alopecia totalis and alopecia universalis. The libraries were sequenced as a pool, and the TCR yield per sample differed mostly because of small variations in library volumes within the pool. The study tracked peripheral blood TCR repertoire changes in vivo during primary and secondary sensitization to the hapten diphenylcyclopropenone (DPC) in alopecia patients. Blood samples were taken from patients before sensitization (week 0) and then at 2, 6 and about 24 weeks after DPC sensitization. For TCR sequencing, blood came from some 31 alopecia patients at anywhere from one to four time points (pre-sensitization, 2, 6 and 24 weeks). The study at large found these results: Compared with pre-sensitization or healthy control sets, expanded TCRs formed significantly more large CDR3 similarity clusters, which is consistent with antigen-driven responses. No change with DPC sensitization was found in the number of TCRs above 1 in 1000 frequency, and no evidence of global repertoire structure alterations was found. Because every patient had alopecia, a presumed autoimmune disease, the patients' immune response might differ from that of healthy individuals. After repeated subsampling, changes were observed in the strength of the expansion versus patch-test correlation and in the threshold at which the correlation became significant. Patch test score was positively correlated with the number of PT1 expanded TCRs, with significance at thresholds 8, 16 and 32 but not at 4.

The germline V gene encodes CDR1 MNHNY and CDR2 SVGAGI (reference sequence). From cysteine to phenylalanine, the CDR3 is 12 amino acids long. The entry retains the CDR3 DNA only, 36 bases that are in frame from base 1. Relative to germline, V is missing 6 bases and J is missing 14 bases, with 7 bases of the junction outside any gene match. Preparation of the library involved RACE. Data came from a NextSeq 500. During library preparation, unique molecular identifiers were attached to individual cDNA molecules so that TCRs could be counted quantitatively and reproducibly. Both TCR alpha and TCR beta chains were sequenced from each blood RNA sample. The authors processed their data as follows. Samples had a median of roughly 99,000 TCRs, with a range from about 23,224 to 690,600. V, J and CDR3 annotation of the TCR reads was carried out using the Decombinator software suite. Every sample was subsampled to the same number of TCRs (28,000) for the PS versus PT1 abundance plots. TCRs were defined as expanded if absent before sensitization and observed at least eight times at the 2-week time point. The public reads were reanalyzed by TCRdb: fastp trimming at Q25, MiXCR alignment, in-frame beta chains only. Rows with one shared CDR3 protein collapse into an entry with the most common genes and DNA. TCRdb's processing, not the study's, gives the V and J calls here. The sample table lists about 110,000 distinct CDR3 sequences, around 12% of them with a count of one. 1.5% to 2% of the sample belongs to the ten largest clones.

The intended sense of this specimen's time point label: pre-sensitization, week 0. This specimen's treatment or condition label, interpreted: therapeutic diphenylcyclopropenone sensitization with weekly scalp DPC. At each patch-test visit, blood was drawn before the patch test was applied. Patients were considered eligible if aged 18 to 70, diagnosed with alopecia and deemed suitable for DPC therapy, and patients were excluded if pregnant. Total RNA was extracted from unfractionated whole blood collected in Tempus Blood RNA tubes. The TCR was taken from a woman between 45 and 65 years old with alopecia areata. Some clones in this sample may be carry-over from other donors' samples. The sample was whole blood, taken in connection with sensitization to the hapten diphenylcyclopropenone (DPC). This sequence uses TRBV6-6 and TRBJ2-2; TRBD1 aligns with 9 central bases. The CDR3 loop reads CASSRTGAVLFF. The bases are TGTGCCAGCAGCCGGACAGGGGCCGTCCTGTTTTTT.